The TCR beta chain described here comes from a study of T cells in Graves' hyperthyroidism and ophthalmopathy. Of note for this clonotype: This may be a read error, as it is one base from a much larger clone.

Uncontrolled infection, other autoimmune disease, pregnancy and lactation each barred patients from inclusion. Clinical symptoms, serum thyroxine, TRAb, thyroid ultrasound and orbital computed tomography established diagnosis. Each 10 ml fresh peripheral blood draw supplied the PBMCs. What was amplified from RNA transcripts were TCR beta CDR3 regions. HTBI primers were used for first-round RT-PCR of the TCR CDR3. Via MiXCR, TCRdb re-called the multiplex PCR reads, giving one row per CDR3 protein. The table lists around 620,000 distinct CDR3 sequences, approximately 15% of them singletons, with 7% to 9% in the top ten. V lost 9 bases, J lost 8 bases, and 26 bases lay in between. Germline values: CDR1 WNHNN, CDR2 SYGVQD (reference sequence). The CDR3 contains 16 residues.

This clonotype originated in a woman between 18 and 30 years old with Graves' ophthalmopathy. Sequences were obtained from blood. The chain uses TRBV10-1 and TRBJ2-1; tentative D call: TRBD2 (7 bases). The CDR3 is CARYWTGGGRLDEQFF. The CDR3 DNA is TGCGCCAGATACTGGACTGGCGGGGGCCGGTTGGATGAGCAGTTCTTC.